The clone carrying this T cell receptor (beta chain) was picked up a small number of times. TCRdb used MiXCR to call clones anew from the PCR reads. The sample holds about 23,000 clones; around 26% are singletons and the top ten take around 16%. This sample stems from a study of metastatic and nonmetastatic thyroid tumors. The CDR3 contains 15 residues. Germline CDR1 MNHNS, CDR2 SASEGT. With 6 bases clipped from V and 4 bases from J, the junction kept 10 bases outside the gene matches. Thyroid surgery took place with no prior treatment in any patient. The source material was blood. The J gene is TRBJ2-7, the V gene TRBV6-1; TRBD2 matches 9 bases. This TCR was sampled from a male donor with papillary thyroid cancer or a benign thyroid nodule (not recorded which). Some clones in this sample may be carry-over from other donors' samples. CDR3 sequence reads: CASRQGSGSAYEQYF. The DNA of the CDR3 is TGTGCCAGCAGGCAAGGTAGCGGGAGTGCGTACGAGCAGTACTTC.